The entry below describes one T cell receptor beta chain. This clone's antigen is unknown. Base qualities are not at hand, and no much larger clone is one base apart. Libraries were prepared through the immunoSEQ multiplex PCR assay. The multiplex PCR relied on a mix of 60 forward primers for TCR Vbeta segments and 13 reverse primers for TCR Jbeta segments. A multiplex PCR assay on genomic DNA amplified the CDR3 region of rearranged TCR beta genes. The Illumina HiSeq System was used to sequence the amplified TCR beta libraries as 87-base-pair reads. The authors' pipeline ran thus. Across the roughly 600 repertoires, a later analysis counted 80 million or so unique TCR beta chains, around 11 million of which were shared by at least two donors. Raw reads were error-corrected and collapsed into unique sequences with a nearest-neighbor algorithm that merged closely related sequences to remove PCR and sequencing errors. V, D and J gene segments were assigned by aligning CDR3 sequences to IMGT reference sequences. For a sequence to be retained, at least a six-nucleotide match to both a V gene segment and a J gene segment was required. A rearrangement counted as productive if the CDR3 had no stop codons and remained in frame with V and J, and every other rearrangement counted as non-productive. Following IMGT convention, CDR3 was defined as the stretch from the second conserved V-encoded cysteine up to the conserved J-encoded phenylalanine. In an earlier analysis of roughly 580 of the donors, sequences lacking an unambiguous match to a single V gene segment were excluded. In an earlier analysis of 450 to 750 of the donors, a V segment was called functional when productive rearrangements were above 56.7%, and segregating when the standard deviation between donors exceeded 5%. A statistical classification framework was built to diagnose cytomegalovirus status from the catalog of TCR beta chain sequences. A later analysis assigned V and J genes by comparing TCR nucleotide sequences with IMGT/GENE-DB human TR gene sequences. A later analysis assigned CDR3 sequences and most-parsimonious VDJ recombination scenarios with the TCRdist pipeline. In a later analysis, each TCR beta chain was defined by its CDR3 amino acid sequence together with its V-gene family, and reads lacking a unique V-gene family were excluded. To address suspected cross-contamination and a sequencing artifact, a later analysis removed approximately 600 highly shared, low-generation-probability nucleotide sequences. For each public chain, a later analysis derived a clonal expansion index from normalized ranks of inferred template counts within each repertoire. In a later analysis, generation probabilities were computed using a VDJ recombination model fitted to out-of-frame rearrangements, and the results were checked against IGoR. In a later analysis, TCR-TCR, TCR-HLA and TCR-CMV co-occurrence was scored with hypergeometric tests, and a repertoire-size bias correction was applied to TCR pairs. In a later analysis, false discovery rates were estimated by permuting HLA or CMV assignments 20 times. A later analysis grouped co-occurring TCRs with DBSCAN, adding TCRdist sequence similarity when clustering within HLA-allele-positive subsets. Co-occurrence clustering excluded repertoires with fewer than 30,000 or more than 120,000 public chains, plus five with anomalous nucleotide sharing. In TCRdb, the immuneACCESS table is reduced to in-frame sequences with V and J assigned. These tables do not hold every clone; where another copy was compared, an unresolved V gene accounts for under half, and the others remain unexplained. The V and J calls and clone size were taken over from that table, and D and trimming were inferred from the DNA. The sample table lists under 250,000 clones, around three quarters of them with a count of one. The ten top clones hold under 2% of the sample.

These data are taken from a study of cytomegalovirus exposure and HLA in healthy donors (dated by TCRdb to about 2017). Regarding the research as a whole: An earlier analysis of some 550 of the donors reported approximately 270 Gb of sequence data and some 120 million unique TCR beta sequences from roughly 180 million T cells. Around 320 gigabases of sequencing data and tens of millions of unique TCR sequences were included in an early release covering 550 to 800 HLA-typed donors. Among the roughly 400 genotyped donors, more than 70% belonged to the genetic ancestry cluster associated with self-reported Caucasian donors. The study aimed to test whether cataloging public T cell receptors could reveal signatures of past pathogen exposure. Using immunosequencing, the study profiled T cell repertoires from 500 to 800 subjects and related those repertoires to cytomegalovirus serostatus. In addition to the first cohort of 650 to 800 subjects, a separate validation cohort of about 120 different subjects was used. The study combined high-throughput TCR immunosequencing, statistical association of individual TCRs with disease status, and machine learning to predict cytomegalovirus infection status. A later analysis re-examined previously published TCR beta repertoires from 600 to 700 donors and added high-resolution HLA genotyping to investigate patterns of TCR occurrence. Rather than drawing on any new phenotypic data, the later analysis identified candidate immune exposures from TCR beta sequences and the way those sequences occurred across donors. In an earlier analysis of 587 of the donors, high-throughput TCR beta sequencing was used to judge whether each TCR beta V gene segment behaved as functional or pseudogenic. Donor age, sex, ethnicity and CMV serostatus were compiled alongside the repertoire data. Genome-wide SNP genotypes for about 55% of the 666 donors were used in a later genetic analysis, which treated that subset as a discovery cohort. Every repertoire in the discovery cohort had been generated on one and the same sequencing platform. Class I and class II HLA loci were covered by the typing at four-digit resolution. Typing coverage differed by locus: A, B, C, DRB1 and DQB1 were typed in about 629-630 donors, DQA1 in approximately 520, DPA1 in around 580, and DPB1 in 450 to 490. Because of strong linkage in the cohort, roughly five DR-DQ haplotypes were treated as single units for association and clustering. Across 300 to 500 genotyped donors of the cohort, an average of 235,054 unique TCR beta nucleotide sequences per donor were sequenced, and approximately 17% of those sequences were non-productive.

The paper's findings and limits, for the study overall: A later analysis reported that several top co-occurrence clusters appeared linked to parvovirus B19, influenza, CMV and Epstein-Barr virus. A later analysis found that HLA-associated TCR beta chains were more clonally expanded and had lower generation probabilities than equally common non-associated chains. When HLA alleles, especially DR and DQ, strongly co-occurred, TCR associations were difficult to assign to individual alleles. A later analysis found that most CMV-associated TCR beta chains appeared HLA-restricted, with HLA associations seemingly driven largely by CMV exposure. According to a later genetic analysis, donors in an Asian-associated ancestry cluster had fewer N-insertions in productive TCRs than the roughly 670-donor mean. In an earlier analysis of some 640 of the donors, most TCR beta V segments were observed in productive rearrangements about 87% or about 30% of the time, broadly matching IMGT annotations. A group of highly shared sequence variants was considered likely to be a technical artifact of the sequencing pipeline. A total of fewer than 200 TCR beta chains were listed by the study as associated with cytomegalovirus. The presence/absence analyses assumed that sequencing depth was roughly uniform across donors, and that assumption may not be true. Because counts were too low, around 17 rarely observed V segments, including chromosome 9 orphons, were left out of the earlier analysis of 500 to 650 of the donors. A further reported finding was that TCR beta sequences accurately predicted the HLA-A and HLA-B alleles for most subjects in the first cohort. In both the original and validation cohorts, the classifier was reported to diagnose cytomegalovirus status with high specificity and sensitivity. According to a later analysis, TCR association rates differed among HLA loci, with DRB1 alleles showing the most associated TCRs and HLA-C alleles showing the fewest. Some IMGT-functional V segments, including TRBV6-2 and TRBV6-3, could not be distinguished by the 87-base-pair reads and were therefore excluded. The only immune exposure information available for the cohort was CMV serostatus. In this cohort, only TCR beta chains were sequenced, and detectable features were limited by the absence of alpha or paired-chain data. The authors suggested that the approach could potentially be generalized to other disease states and immunological phenotypes. Specific HLA alleles were associated with around 18,000 TCR beta sequences at a false discovery rate of 0.05 in a later analysis. V-gene and J-gene trimming of TCR beta chains was associated with a missense DCLRE1C variant in a later genetic analysis, and the association was replicated in an independent cohort. Across donors, most TCR sequences were observed very rarely, whereas some public TCRs were present in many individuals. Because some donors lacked HLA typing at each locus, the association tests relied only on the typed subset. Linkage disequilibrium might explain the correlated functional status among segregating V segments, but an unknown experimental factor could not be ruled out. Three of the identified cytomegalovirus-associated TCR beta chains were confirmed in vitro to be specific for cytomegalovirus antigens.

The cohort consisted of more than 650 healthy bone marrow donors. At the time of sampling, every cohort member was nominally healthy, though immune exposures that went unrecorded were likely present. The donor tested CMV seronegative, placing the donor among the 300 to 450 seronegative members of the cohort. Every donor gave a peripheral blood sample, and the peripheral blood mononuclear cells from that sample were used for TCR beta sequencing. Genomic DNA extraction from the blood cell samples was performed with the Qiagen DNeasy Blood Extraction Kit. V and J are truncated by 3 bases and 1 base respectively, leaving an intervening sequence of 6 bases. Taken from cysteine to phenylalanine, the CDR3 has 14 residues. Solely the CDR3 DNA is kept, with 42 bases framed from the first base. CDR1 is given as SNHLY and CDR2 as FYNNEI, both from the germline V gene.

In this chain, TRBV2 is recombined with TRBJ1-4, with no reliable assignment of the D segment. The sequence came from a man younger than 45 in good health and CMV-seronegative. The source material was PBMCs. The CDR3 region has the sequence CASSETITNEKLFF. The DNA is TGTGCCAGCAGTGAGACTATAACTAATGAAAAACTGTTTTTT.